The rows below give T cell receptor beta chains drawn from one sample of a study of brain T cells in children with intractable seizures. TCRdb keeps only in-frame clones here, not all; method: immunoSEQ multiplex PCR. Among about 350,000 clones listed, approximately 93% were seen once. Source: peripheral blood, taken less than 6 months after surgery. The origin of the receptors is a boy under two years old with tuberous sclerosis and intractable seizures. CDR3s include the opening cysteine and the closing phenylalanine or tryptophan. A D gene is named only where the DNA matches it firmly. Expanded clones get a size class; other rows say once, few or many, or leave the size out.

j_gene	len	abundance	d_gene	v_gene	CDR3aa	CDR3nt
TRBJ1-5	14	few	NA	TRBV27	CASSVLGGNQPQHF	TGTGCCAGCAGTGTTCTAGGGGGCAATCAGCCCCAGCATTTT
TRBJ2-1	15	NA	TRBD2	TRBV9	CASSPRLAGDNEQFF	TGTGCCAGCAGCCCAAGACTAGCGGGAGACAATGAGCAGTTCTTC
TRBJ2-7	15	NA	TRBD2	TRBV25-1	CASSRKRGAVYEQYF	TGTGCCAGCAGCCGCAAGCGGGGCGCCGTCTACGAGCAGTACTTC
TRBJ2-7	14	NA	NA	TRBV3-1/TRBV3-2	CASSGQDFPLEQYF	TGTGCCAGCAGCGGGCAGGATTTCCCTCTCGAGCAGTACTTC
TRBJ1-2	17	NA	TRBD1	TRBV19	CASSPGTEPVTNYGYTF	TGTGCCAGTAGTCCGGGGACAGAACCCGTAACTAACTATGGCTACACCTTC
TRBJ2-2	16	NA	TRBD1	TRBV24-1	CATSDSTGAATGELFF	TGTGCCACCAGTGATTCGACAGGGGCGGCCACCGGGGAGCTGTTTTTT
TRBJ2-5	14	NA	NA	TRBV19	CASSSRAYQETQYF	TGTGCCAGTAGTAGCAGGGCCTACCAAGAGACCCAGTACTTC
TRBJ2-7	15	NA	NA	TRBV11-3	CASSVREEGSYEQYF	TGTGCCAGCAGCGTAAGGGAAGAGGGCTCCTACGAGCAGTACTTC
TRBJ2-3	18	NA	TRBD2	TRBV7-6	CASSSGPPLAGARNTQYF	TGTGCCAGCAGTTCAGGCCCCCCCCTAGCGGGAGCCAGAAATACGCAGTATTTT
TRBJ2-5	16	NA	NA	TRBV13	CASSLGTDFGGETQYF	TGTGCCAGCAGCTTAGGGACAGACTTCGGTGGAGAGACCCAGTACTTC
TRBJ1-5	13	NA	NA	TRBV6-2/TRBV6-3	CASSKYSNQPQHF	TGTGCCAGCAGTAAGTATAGCAATCAGCCCCAGCATTTT
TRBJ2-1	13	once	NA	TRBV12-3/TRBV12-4	CASSLNSYNEQFF	TGTGCCAGCAGTTTGAACTCCTACAATGAGCAGTTCTTC
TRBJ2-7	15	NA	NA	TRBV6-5	CASSWEDTTSGEQYF	TGTGCCAGCAGTTGGGAGGACACAACCAGTGGGGAGCAGTACTTC
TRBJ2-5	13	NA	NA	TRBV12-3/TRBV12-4	CASRHTIQETQYF	TGTGCCAGCCGACACACAATACAAGAGACCCAGTACTTC
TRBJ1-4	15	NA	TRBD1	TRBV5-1	CASRSATGAPQKLFF	TGCGCCAGCAGGTCCGCGACAGGGGCTCCACAAAAACTGTTTTTT
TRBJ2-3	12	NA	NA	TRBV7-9	CASSSVIDTQYF	TGTGCCAGCAGCTCAGTCATAGATACGCAGTATTTT
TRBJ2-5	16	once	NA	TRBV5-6	CASRLGGYSYQETQYF	TGTGCCAGCAGGTTGGGCGGTTACTCGTACCAAGAGACCCAGTACTTC
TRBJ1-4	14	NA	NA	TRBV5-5	CASSLRGDNEKLFF	TGTGCCAGCAGCTTGAGGGGGGATAATGAAAAACTGTTTTTT
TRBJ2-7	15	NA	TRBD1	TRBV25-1	CASSETGQGAYEQYF	TGTGCCAGCAGTGAAACGGGACAGGGGGCCTACGAGCAGTACTTC
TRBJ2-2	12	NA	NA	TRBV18	CASSPGTGELFF	TGTGCCAGCTCACCGGGGACCGGGGAGCTGTTTTTT
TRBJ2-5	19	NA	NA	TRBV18	CASSPPALSPLTPQETQYF	TGTGCCAGCTCACCACCGGCTCTCTCTCCCTTGACCCCCCAAGAGACCCAGTACTTC
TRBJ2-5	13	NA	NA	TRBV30	CAWSVDLLETQYF	TGTGCCTGGAGTGTAGACCTCTTAGAGACCCAGTACTTC
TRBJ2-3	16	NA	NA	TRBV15	CATSRELAGSTDTQYF	TGTGCCACCAGCAGAGAACTTGCCGGGAGCACAGATACGCAGTATTTT
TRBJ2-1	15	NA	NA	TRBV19	CASSLGIGSYNEQFF	TGTGCCAGTAGCCTAGGGATAGGATCCTACAATGAGCAGTTCTTC
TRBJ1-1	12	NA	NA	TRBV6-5	CASKTGSGEAFF	TGTGCCAGCAAAACAGGGTCGGGTGAAGCTTTCTTT
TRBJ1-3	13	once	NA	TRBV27	CASGAESGNTIYF	TGTGCCAGCGGGGCGGAATCTGGAAACACCATATATTTT
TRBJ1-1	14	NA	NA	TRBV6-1	CASSEALPLTEAFF	TGTGCCAGCAGTGAAGCCCTTCCGCTTACTGAAGCTTTCTTT
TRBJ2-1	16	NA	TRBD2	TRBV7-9	CASSSTSGRAYNEQFF	TGTGCCAGCAGCTCAACTAGCGGGAGGGCATACAATGAGCAGTTCTTC
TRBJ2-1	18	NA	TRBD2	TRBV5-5	CASGLVSSGRVWYNEQFF	TGTGCCTCCGGGCTGGTCTCTAGCGGGAGGGTCTGGTACAATGAGCAGTTCTTC
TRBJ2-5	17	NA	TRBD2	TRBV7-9	CASTLPQKRGGSETQYF	TGTGCCAGTACCCTCCCCCAAAAGCGGGGGGGTTCGGAGACCCAGTACTTC
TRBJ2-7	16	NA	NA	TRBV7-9	CASSLALTASSYEQYF	TGTGCCAGCAGCTTAGCGCTAACGGCCTCCTCCTACGAGCAGTACTTC
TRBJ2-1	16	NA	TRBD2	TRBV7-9	CASSLGSSGGYDEQFF	TGTGCCAGCAGCTTAGGGTCTAGCGGGGGGTACGATGAGCAGTTCTTC
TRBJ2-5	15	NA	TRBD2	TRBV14	CASSPSGGPQETQYF	TGTGCCAGCAGCCCTAGCGGGGGGCCCCAAGAGACCCAGTACTTC
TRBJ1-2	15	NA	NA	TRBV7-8	CASSREAGSAFGYTF	TGTGCCAGCAGCAGGGAGGCGGGTTCAGCATTTGGCTACACCTTC
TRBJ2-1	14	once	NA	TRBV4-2	CASSPIASGNEQFF	TGTGCCAGCAGCCCGATAGCCAGCGGGAATGAGCAGTTCTTC
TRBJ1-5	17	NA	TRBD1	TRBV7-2	CASSLGGQGAGNQPQHF	TGTGCCAGCAGCTTAGGGGGACAGGGGGCTGGCAATCAGCCCCAGCATTTT
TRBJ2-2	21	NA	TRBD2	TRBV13	CASSFVSRLAGGPSNTGELFF	TGTGCCAGCAGCTTTGTCTCGCGACTAGCGGGGGGTCCATCGAACACCGGGGAGCTGTTTTTT
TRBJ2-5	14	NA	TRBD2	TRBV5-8	CASTPSGRLGTQYF	TGTGCCAGCACCCCTAGCGGCCGTCTTGGGACCCAGTACTTC
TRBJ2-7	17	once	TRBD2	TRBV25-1	CAVTSSVSTSGSYEQYF	TGTGCCGTAACCTCGTCAGTAAGTACTAGCGGGAGTTACGAGCAGTACTTC
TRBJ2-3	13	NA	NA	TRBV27	CASSSYTSDTQYF	TGTGCCAGCAGCAGTTACACATCCGATACGCAGTATTTT
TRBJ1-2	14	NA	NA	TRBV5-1	CASSFSRRDYGYTF	TGCGCCAGCAGCTTCTCACGCAGGGACTATGGCTACACCTTC
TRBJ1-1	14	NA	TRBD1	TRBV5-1	CASSDGQGAAEAFF	TGCGCCAGCAGCGATGGACAGGGGGCTGCTGAAGCTTTCTTT
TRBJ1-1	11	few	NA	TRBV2	CASYWDTEAFF	TGTGCCAGCTACTGGGACACTGAAGCTTTCTTT
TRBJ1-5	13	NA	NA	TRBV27	CASSLRAYQPQHF	TGTGCCAGCAGTTTAAGGGCATATCAGCCCCAGCATTTT
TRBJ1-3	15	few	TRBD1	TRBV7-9	CASSVRDRVWNTIYF	TGTGCCAGCAGCGTCCGGGACAGGGTTTGGAACACCATATATTTT
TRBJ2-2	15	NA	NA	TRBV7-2	CASSLGPLNTGELFF	TGTGCCAGCAGCTTAGGACCTCTTAACACCGGGGAGCTGTTTTTT
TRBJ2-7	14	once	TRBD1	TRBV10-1	CASSELQGSHEQYF	TGCGCCAGCAGTGAGCTACAGGGGTCGCACGAGCAGTACTTC
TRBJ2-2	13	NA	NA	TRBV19	CASATGDTGELFF	TGTGCCAGCGCCACAGGCGACACCGGGGAGCTGTTTTTT
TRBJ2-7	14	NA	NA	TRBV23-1	CASSQRRDSYEQYF	TGCGCCAGCAGTCAAAGGCGGGACTCCTACGAGCAGTACTTC
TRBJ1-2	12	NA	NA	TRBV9	CASTYRGFGYTF	TGTGCCAGCACCTATAGGGGTTTTGGCTACACCTTC
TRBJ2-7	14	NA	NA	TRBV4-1	CASSQEARLDEQYF	TGCGCCAGCAGCCAAGAGGCCAGGTTGGACGAGCAGTACTTC
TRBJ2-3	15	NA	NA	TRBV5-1	CASSLAQSFTDTQYF	TGCGCCAGCAGCTTGGCCCAGTCTTTCACAGATACGCAGTATTTT
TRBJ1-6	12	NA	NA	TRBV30	CAWSEAGSPLHF	TGTGCCTGGAGTGAAGCCGGTTCACCCCTCCACTTT
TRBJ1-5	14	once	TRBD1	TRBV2	CASSEETGLRPQHF	TGTGCCAGCAGTGAGGAGACAGGGCTGCGGCCCCAGCATTTT
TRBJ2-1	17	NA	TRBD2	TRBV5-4	CASSLTLLASGRNEQFF	TGTGCCAGCAGCTTGACGTTATTGGCTAGCGGGAGGAATGAGCAGTTCTTC
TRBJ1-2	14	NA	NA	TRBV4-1	CASSQDSETYGYTF	TGCGCCAGCAGCCAAGATTCTGAAACCTATGGCTACACCTTC
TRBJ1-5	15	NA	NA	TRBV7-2	CASPTSRVGNQPQHF	TGTGCCAGCCCAACGTCCAGGGTTGGCAATCAGCCCCAGCATTTT
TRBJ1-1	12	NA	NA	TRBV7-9	CASSLQNTEAFF	TGTGCCAGCAGCTTGCAGAACACTGAAGCTTTCTTT
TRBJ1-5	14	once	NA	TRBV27	CASSLTYSNQPQHF	TGTGCCAGCAGTTTGACCTATAGCAATCAGCCCCAGCATTTT